Listed here are 9 T cell receptor beta chains from one sample, sequenced in a study of T cells in localized non-small cell lung cancer. This table comes from immunoSEQ multiplex PCR, and its TCRdb copy is limited to in-frame clones, with some not included. Of about 25,000 clones listed, approximately 83% were seen once; the top ten hold 5% to 6.5%. Sequences were derived from peripheral blood, sampled before any cancer treatment. These receptors all stem from a male donor at least 60 years old with stage II squamous cell lung carcinoma.

The rearrangement uses TRBV7-2 and TRBJ1-1; possible D gene TRBD1, 6 bases. The CDR3 is 14 amino acids. V lost 4 bases and J 1 base, leaving 10 bases between the germline ends. In germline, CDR1 is SGHTA, CDR2 FQGNSA. The chain's CDR3 is CASSWTATNTEAFF. The CDR3 coding sequence is TGTGCCAGCAGCTGGACAGCTACGAACACTGAAGCTTTCTTT.

In DNA form, the CDR3 reads TGTGCCAGCAGCCGGACTAGCGGGGGTGAGGATGAGCAGTTCTTC. As protein: CASSRTSGGEDEQFF. This chain joins TRBV5-4 and TRBJ2-1; TRBD2 agrees at 13 bases. V lost 4 bases, J lost 8 bases, and 6 bases stayed unmatched. The CDR3 has 15 amino acids. CDR1 is SGHNT, CDR2 YYREEE, per germline (reference sequence).

The gene calls are TRBV6-5 and TRBJ2-7, with a weak D call TRBD1 (6 bases). Trimming cost V 0 bases and J 4 bases, with 7 bases left between them. Germline loops: CDR1 MNHEY, CDR2 SVGAGI. The CDR3 is 13 amino acids. The DNA of the CDR3 is TGTGCCAGCAGTTACTCGGACAGTTACGAGCAGTACTTC. The encoded protein is CASSYSDSYEQYF.

The chain employs TRBV7-3 and TRBJ1-6; a possible D gene is TRBD1 (6 bases). This CDR3 is built from 14 residues. Germline V lookup: CDR1 SGHTA, CDR2 FQGTGA. The V and J ends lost 4 bases and 4 bases respectively, with 8 bases between them. In DNA, the CDR3 is TGTGCCAGCAGCTCAGGGGAGTATAATTCACCCCTCCACTTT. Its translation: CASSSGEYNSPLHF.

This clone occurred once. The chain combines TRBV9 with TRBJ2-1; no definite D call. Trimming took 0 bases from V and 0 from J, leaving 7 bases between them. In germline, CDR1 is SGDLS, CDR2 YYNGEE. This CDR3 has 15 amino acids. DNA for the CDR3: TGTGCCAGCAGCGTAGGAGAGAGCTCCTACAATGAGCAGTTCTTC. Translating gives CASSVGESSYNEQFF.

The DNA of the CDR3 is TGTGCCAGCAAGGAGGACAGGAACTATGGCTACACCTTC. Translated, it gives CASKEDRNYGYTF. The J gene is TRBJ1-2, the V gene TRBV19; 7 positions agree with TRBD1. Germline V gives CDR1 LNHDA, CDR2 SQIVND (reference sequence). The CDR3 length is 13 residues. The V gene end was trimmed by 9 bases and the J gene end by 2 bases; junction bases not matched to a gene: 6.

V and J are TRBV28 and TRBJ2-3, with 7 bases matching TRBD2. V was clipped by 5 bases and J by 0 bases; unmatched bases: 11. In germline, CDR1 is MDHEN, CDR2 SYDVKM. This CDR3 region has 17 residues. As DNA, the CDR3 is TGTGCCAGCAGTCCTCAGGGCCTAGCGGCGAGCACAGATACGCAGTATTTT. Encoded protein: CASSPQGLAASTDTQYF.

In its sample, this clone was seen a few times. The gene calls are TRBV4-3 and TRBJ1-2, with a tentative D call TRBD1 (6 bases). Germline CDR1 and CDR2: LGHNA and YSLEER. CDR3 length: 14 residues. The V end was cut by 0 bases, the J end by 3 bases, with 8 bases between. CDR3 region: CASSQDRTDYGYTF. The CDR3 DNA reads as TGCGCCAGCAGCCAAGATAGGACAGACTATGGCTACACCTTC.

The V call is TRBV6-1, the J call TRBJ1-4; 8 nucleotides align to TRBD1. V was clipped by 2 bases and J by 7 bases; unmatched bases: 9. The CDR3 runs to 16 residues. The germline V gene encodes CDR1 MNHNS and CDR2 SASEGT. CDR3 loop: CASSERAGGGSEKLFF. DNA of the CDR3: TGTGCCAGCAGTGAAAGGGCAGGGGGCGGGAGTGAAAAACTGTTTTTT.